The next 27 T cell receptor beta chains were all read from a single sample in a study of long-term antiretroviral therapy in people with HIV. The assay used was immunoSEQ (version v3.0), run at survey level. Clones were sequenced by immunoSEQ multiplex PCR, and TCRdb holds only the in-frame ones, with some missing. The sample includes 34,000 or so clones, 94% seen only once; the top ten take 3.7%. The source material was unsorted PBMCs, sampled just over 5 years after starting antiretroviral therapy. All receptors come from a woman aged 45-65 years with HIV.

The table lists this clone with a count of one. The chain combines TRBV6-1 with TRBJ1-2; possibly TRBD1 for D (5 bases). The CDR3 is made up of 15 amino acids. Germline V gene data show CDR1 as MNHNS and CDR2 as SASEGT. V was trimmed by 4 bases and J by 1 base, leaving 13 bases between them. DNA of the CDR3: TGTGCCAGCAGTGCTCTAACAGGAGGTAACTATGGCTACACCTTC. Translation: CASSALTGGNYGYTF.

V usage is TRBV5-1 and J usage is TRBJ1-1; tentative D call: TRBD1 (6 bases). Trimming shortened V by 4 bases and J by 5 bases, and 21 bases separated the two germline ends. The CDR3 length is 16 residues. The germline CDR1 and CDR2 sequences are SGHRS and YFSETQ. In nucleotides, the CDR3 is TGCGCCAGCAGCCCTGGGGTCAGGGGAGTGGAGACTGAAGCTTTCTTT. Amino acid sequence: CASSPGVRGVETEAFF.

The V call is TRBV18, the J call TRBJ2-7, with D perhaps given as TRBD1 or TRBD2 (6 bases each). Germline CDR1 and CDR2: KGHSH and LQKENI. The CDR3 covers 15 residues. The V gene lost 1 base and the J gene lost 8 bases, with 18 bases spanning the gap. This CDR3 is CASSPLGRGEAQQYF. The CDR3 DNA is TGTGCCAGCTCACCACTTGGTAGGGGGGAGGCCCAGCAGTACTTC.

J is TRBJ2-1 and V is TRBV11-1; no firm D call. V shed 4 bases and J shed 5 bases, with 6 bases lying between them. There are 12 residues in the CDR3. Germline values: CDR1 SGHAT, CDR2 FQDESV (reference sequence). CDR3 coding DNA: TGTGCCAGCAGCTCTGGGAACAATGAGCAGTTCTTC. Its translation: CASSSGNNEQFF.

Here the CDR3 DNA reads TGTGCCAGCAGCTTAATCGGGGGGCCGGATGAAAAACTGTTTTTT. This gives the protein CASSLIGGPDEKLFF. The V call is TRBV5-5, the J call TRBJ1-4, with D possibly being TRBD1 (6 bases). Germline CDR1 SGHKS, CDR2 YYEKEE (reference sequence). Trimming took 2 bases from V and 6 from J, leaving 14 bases between them. The CDR3 runs to 15 residues.

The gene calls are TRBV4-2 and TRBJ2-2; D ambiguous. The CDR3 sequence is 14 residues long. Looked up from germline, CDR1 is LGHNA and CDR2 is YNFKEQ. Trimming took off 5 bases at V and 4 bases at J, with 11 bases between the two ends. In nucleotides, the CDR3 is TGTGCCAGCAGCTTTTATGACGGCACCGGGGAGCTGTTTTTT. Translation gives CASSFYDGTGELFF.

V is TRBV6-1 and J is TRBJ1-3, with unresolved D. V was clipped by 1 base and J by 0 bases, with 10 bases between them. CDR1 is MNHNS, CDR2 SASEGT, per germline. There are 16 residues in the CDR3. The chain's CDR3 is CASSEGEGRSGNTIYF. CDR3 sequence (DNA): TGTGCCAGCAGTGAAGGAGAGGGTCGCTCTGGAAACACCATATATTTT.

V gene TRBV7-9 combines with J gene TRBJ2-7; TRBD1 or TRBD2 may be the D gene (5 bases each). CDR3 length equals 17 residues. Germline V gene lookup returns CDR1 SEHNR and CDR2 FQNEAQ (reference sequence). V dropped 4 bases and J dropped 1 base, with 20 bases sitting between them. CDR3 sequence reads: CASSWGLGASVSYEQYF. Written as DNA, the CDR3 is TGTGCCAGCAGCTGGGGGTTGGGAGCCTCCGTTTCCTACGAGCAGTACTTC.

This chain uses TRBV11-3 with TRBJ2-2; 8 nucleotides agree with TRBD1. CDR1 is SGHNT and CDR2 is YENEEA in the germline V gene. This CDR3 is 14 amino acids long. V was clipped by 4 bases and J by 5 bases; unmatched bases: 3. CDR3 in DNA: TGTGCCAGCAGCTCGCAGGGGGCAACCGGGGAGCTGTTTTTT. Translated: CASSSQGATGELFF.

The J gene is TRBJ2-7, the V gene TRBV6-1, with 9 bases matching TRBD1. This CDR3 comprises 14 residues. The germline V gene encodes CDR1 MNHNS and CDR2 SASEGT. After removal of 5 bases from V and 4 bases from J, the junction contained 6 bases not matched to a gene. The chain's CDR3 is CASSRGTGPYEQYF. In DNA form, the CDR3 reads TGTGCCAGCAGTCGCGGGACAGGGCCTTACGAGCAGTACTTC.

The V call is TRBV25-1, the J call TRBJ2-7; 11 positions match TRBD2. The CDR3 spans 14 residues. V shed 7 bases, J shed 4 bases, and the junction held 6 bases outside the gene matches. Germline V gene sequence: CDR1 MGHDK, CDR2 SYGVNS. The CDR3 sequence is CASTPSGGTYEQYF. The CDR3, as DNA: TGTGCCAGCACCCCTAGCGGGGGGACTTACGAGCAGTACTTC.

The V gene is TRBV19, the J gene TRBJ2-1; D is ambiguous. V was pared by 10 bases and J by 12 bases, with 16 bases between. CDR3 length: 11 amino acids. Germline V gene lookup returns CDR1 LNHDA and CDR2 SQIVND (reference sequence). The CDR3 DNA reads TGTGCCACTCGGGTCGGGTCAGGGCAGTTCTTC. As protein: CATRVGSGQFF.

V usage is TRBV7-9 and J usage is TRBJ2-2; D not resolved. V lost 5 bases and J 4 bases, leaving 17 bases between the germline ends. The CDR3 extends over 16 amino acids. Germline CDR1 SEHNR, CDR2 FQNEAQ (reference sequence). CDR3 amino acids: CASSRWVGTRTGELFF. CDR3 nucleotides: TGTGCCAGCAGCCGCTGGGTTGGCACGCGCACCGGGGAGCTGTTTTTT.

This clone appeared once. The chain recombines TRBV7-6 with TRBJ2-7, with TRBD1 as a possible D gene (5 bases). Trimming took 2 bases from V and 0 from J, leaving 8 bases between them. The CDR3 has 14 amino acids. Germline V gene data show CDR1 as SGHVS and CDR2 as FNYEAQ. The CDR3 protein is CASSLTQDSYEQYF. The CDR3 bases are TGTGCCAGCAGCTTAACACAGGACTCCTACGAGCAGTACTTC.

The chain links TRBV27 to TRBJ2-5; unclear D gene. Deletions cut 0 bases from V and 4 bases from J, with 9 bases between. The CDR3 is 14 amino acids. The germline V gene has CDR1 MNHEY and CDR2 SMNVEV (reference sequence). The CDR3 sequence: CASSLSPSGETQYF. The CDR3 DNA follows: TGTGCCAGCAGTTTATCCCCTTCGGGAGAGACCCAGTACTTC.

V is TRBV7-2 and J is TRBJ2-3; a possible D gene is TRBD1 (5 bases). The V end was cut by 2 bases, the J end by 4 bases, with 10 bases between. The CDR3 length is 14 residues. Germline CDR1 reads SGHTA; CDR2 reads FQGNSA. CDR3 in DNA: TGTGCCAGCAGCTTAAGAAGGGGCGCAGATACGCAGTATTTT. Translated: CASSLRRGADTQYF. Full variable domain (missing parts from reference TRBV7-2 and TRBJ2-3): GAGVSQSPSNKVTEKGKDVELRCDPISGHTALYWYRQSLGQGLEFLIYFQGNSAPDKSGLPSDRFSAERTGGSVSTLTIQRTQQEDSAVYLCASSLRRGADTQYFGPGTRLTVL.

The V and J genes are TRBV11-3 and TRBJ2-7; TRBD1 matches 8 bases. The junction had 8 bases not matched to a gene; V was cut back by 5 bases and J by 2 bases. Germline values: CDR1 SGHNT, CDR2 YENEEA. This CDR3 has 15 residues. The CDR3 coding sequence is TGTGCCAGCAGCCCCCGGACAGGGAGCCCCTACGAGCAGTACTTC. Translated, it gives CASSPRTGSPYEQYF.

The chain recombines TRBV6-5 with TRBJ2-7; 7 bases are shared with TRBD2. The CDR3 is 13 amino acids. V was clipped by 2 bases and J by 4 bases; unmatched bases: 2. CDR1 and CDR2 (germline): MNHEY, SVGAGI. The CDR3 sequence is CASSYPGGYEQYF. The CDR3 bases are TGTGCCAGCAGTTACCCCGGGGGGTACGAGCAGTACTTC.

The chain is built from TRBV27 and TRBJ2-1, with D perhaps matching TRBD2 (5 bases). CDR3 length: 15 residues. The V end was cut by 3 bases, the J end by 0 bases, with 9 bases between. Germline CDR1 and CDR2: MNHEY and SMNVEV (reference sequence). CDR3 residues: CASSLSGNSYNEQFF. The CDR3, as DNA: TGTGCCAGCAGTTTGAGCGGTAACTCCTACAATGAGCAGTTCTTC.

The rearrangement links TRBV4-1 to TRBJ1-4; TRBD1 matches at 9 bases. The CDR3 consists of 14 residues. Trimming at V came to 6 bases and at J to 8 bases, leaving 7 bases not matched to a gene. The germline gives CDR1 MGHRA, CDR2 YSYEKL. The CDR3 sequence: CASRNGQGMEKLFF. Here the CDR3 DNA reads TGCGCCAGCAGGAACGGACAGGGGATGGAAAAACTGTTTTTT.

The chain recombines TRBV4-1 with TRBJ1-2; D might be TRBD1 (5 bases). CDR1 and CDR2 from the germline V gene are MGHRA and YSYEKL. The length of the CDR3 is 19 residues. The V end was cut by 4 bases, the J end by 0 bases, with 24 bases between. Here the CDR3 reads CASSRAIQGPRGPNYGYTF. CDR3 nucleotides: TGCGCCAGCAGCCGAGCAATCCAGGGCCCTCGGGGTCCTAACTATGGCTACACCTTC.

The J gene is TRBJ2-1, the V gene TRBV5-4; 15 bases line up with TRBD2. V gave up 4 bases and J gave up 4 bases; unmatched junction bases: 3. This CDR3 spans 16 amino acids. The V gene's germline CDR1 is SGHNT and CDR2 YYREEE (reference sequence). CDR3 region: CASSRGTSGGYNEQFF. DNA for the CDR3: TGTGCCAGCAGCCGTGGGACTAGCGGGGGGTACAATGAGCAGTTCTTC. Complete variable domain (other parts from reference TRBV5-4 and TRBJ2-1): ETGVTQSPTHLIKTRGQQVTLRCSSQSGHNTVSWYQQALGQGPQFIFQYYREEENGRGNFPPRFSGLQFPNYSSELNVNALELDDSALYLCASSRGTSGGYNEQFFGPGTRLTVL.

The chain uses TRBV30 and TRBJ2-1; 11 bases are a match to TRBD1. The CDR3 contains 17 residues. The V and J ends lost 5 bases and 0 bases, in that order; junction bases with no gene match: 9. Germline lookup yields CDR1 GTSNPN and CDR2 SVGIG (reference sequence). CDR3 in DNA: TGTGCCTGGTACGGACAGGGGGCGGAAATCTCCTACAATGAGCAGTTCTTC. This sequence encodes CAWYGQGAEISYNEQFF.

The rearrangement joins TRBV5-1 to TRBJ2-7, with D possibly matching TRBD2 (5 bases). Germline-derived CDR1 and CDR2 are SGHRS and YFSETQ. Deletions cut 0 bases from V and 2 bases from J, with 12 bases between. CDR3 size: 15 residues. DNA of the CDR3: TGCGCCAGCAGCTTGGCTAGCAAAAGTACCTACGAGCAGTACTTC. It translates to CASSLASKSTYEQYF.

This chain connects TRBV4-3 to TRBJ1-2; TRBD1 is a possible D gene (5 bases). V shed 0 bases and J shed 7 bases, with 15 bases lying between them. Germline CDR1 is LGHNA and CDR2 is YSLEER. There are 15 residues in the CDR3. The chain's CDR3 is CASSQDAGKVSGYTF. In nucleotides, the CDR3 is TGCGCCAGCAGCCAAGATGCAGGGAAAGTATCTGGCTACACCTTC.

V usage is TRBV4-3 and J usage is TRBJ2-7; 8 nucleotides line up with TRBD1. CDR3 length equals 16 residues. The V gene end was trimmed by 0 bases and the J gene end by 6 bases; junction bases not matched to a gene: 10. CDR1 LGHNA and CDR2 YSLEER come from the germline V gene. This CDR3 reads CASSQEFWQGAGEQYF. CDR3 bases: TGCGCCAGCAGCCAAGAGTTTTGGCAGGGGGCAGGCGAGCAGTACTTC.

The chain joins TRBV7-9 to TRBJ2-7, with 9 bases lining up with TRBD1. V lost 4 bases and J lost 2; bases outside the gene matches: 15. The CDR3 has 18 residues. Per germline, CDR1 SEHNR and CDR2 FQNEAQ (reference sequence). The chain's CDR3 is CASSSTRETGTGPYEQYF. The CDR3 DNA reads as TGTGCCAGCAGCTCGACGAGGGAAACCGGGACAGGGCCCTACGAGCAGTACTTC.